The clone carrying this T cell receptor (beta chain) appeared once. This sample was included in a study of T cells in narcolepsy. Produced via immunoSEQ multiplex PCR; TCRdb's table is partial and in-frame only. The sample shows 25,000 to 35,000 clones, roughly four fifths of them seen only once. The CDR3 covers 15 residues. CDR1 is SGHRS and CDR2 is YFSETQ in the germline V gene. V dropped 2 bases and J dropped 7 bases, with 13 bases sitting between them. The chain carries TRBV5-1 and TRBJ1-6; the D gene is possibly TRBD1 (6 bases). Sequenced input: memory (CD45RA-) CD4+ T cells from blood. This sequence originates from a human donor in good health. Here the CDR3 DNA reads TGCGCCAGCAGCTTTTCGGGGGCGGCCAATTCACCCCTCCACTTT. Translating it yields CASSFSGAANSPLHF.